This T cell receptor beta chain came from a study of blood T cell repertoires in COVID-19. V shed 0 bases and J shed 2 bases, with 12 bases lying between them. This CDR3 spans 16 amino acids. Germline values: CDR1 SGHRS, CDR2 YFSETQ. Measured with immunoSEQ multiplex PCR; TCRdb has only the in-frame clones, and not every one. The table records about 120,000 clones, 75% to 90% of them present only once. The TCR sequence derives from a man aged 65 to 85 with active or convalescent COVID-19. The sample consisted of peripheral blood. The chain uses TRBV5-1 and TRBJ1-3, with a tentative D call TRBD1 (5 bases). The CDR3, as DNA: TGCGCCAGCAGCTTGGGGACTACAGGAGCTGGAAACACCATATATTTT. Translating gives CASSLGTTGAGNTIYF.